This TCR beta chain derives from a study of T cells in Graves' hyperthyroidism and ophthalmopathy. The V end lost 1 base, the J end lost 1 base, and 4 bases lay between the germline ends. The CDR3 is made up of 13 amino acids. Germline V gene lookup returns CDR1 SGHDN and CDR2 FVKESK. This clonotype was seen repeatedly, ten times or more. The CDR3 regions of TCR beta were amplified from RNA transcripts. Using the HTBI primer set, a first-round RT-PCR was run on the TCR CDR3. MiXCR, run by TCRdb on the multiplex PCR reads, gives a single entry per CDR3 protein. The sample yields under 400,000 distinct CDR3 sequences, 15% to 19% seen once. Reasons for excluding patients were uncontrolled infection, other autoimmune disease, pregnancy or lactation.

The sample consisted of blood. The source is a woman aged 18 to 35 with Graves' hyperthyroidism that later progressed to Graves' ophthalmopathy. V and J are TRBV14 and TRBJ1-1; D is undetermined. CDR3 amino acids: CASSQGPNTEAFF. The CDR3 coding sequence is TGTGCCAGCAGCCAAGGCCCGAACACTGAAGCTTTCTTT.